Described below is a single TCR beta chain sequence and its context. Per the germline V gene, CDR1 is LNHDA and CDR2 is SQIVND (reference sequence). Unmatched junction bases numbered 9, after V lost 4 bases and J lost 5 bases. The CDR3 consists of 16 residues. The data were obtained in a study of cytomegalovirus exposure and HLA in healthy donors. Primers for the PCR totalled 60 Vbeta and 13 Jbeta. TCRdb's copy holds only in-frame clones and misses some; the assay was immunoSEQ multiplex PCR. The sample shows under 200,000 clones, over 60% of them seen only once. This receptor was taken from a woman aged 45-60 years in good health and CMV-seronegative. The specimen was PBMCs. The chain employs TRBV19 and TRBJ2-3; 10 bases map to TRBD2. In DNA, the CDR3 is TGTGCCAGTAGTACCCAGCGGGAGGGCCTGAGAGATACGCAGTATTTT. Protein: CASSTQREGLRDTQYF.